This TCR beta chain was recovered during a study of siplizumab effects on memory and regulatory T cells. TCRdb keeps only in-frame clones here, not all; method: immunoSEQ multiplex PCR. The table records 50,000 to 60,000 clones, about 90% of them present only once. V dropped 0 bases and J dropped 1; count of bases not matched to a gene: 6. CDR1 and CDR2 (germline): GTSNPN, SVGIG (reference sequence). The CDR3 consists of 15 residues. Input material: naive CD8+ T cells sorted from blood. The V call is TRBV30, the J call TRBJ2-7, with TRBD2 matching 7 bases. The TCR comes from a human donor in good health. The CDR3 DNA reads as TGTGCCTGGAGTGTGATGGGAGGGATATCCTACGAGCAGTACTTC. Translated, it gives CAWSVMGGISYEQYF. The variable domain in full, completed from reference TRBV30 and TRBJ2-7, reads SQTIHQWPATLVQPVGSPLSLECTVEGTSNPNLYWYRQAAGRGLQLLFYSVGIGQISSEVPQNLSASRPQDRQFILSSKKLLLSDSGFYLCAWSVMGGISYEQYFGPGTRLTVT.